The sequence of this T cell receptor beta chain was determined in a study of blood T cell repertoires in COVID-19. Study-wide background: From T cells, B-cell-depleted T cells, or PBMCs came the material, which was cDNA or gDNA.

CDR3 size: 17 residues. The V gene end was trimmed by 0 bases and the J gene end by 0 bases; junction bases not matched to a gene: 4. Germline CDR1 is LGHNA and CDR2 is YNFKEQ. TCRdb's copy holds only in-frame clones and misses some; the assay was immunoSEQ multiplex PCR. The sample includes over 55,000 clones, 80% to 85% seen only once; the top ten take about 9.1%. The sequenced sample was peripheral blood. The sequence came from a man at least 80 years old with COVID-19, enrolled during active disease. The rearrangement links TRBV4-2 to TRBJ2-1; 8 bases match TRBD2. The CDR3: CASSQDAGGVSYNEQFF. The CDR3, as DNA: TGTGCCAGCAGCCAAGACGCGGGGGGCGTCTCCTACAATGAGCAGTTCTTC.